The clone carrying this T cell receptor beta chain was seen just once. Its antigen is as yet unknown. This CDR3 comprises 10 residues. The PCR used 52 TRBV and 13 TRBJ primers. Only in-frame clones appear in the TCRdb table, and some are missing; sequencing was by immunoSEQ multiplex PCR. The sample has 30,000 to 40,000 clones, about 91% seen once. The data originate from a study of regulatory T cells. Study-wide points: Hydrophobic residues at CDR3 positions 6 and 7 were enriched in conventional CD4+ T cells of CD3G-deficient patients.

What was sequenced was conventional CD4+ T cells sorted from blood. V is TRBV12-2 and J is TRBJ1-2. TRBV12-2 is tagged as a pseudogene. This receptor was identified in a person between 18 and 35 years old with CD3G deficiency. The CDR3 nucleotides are TGTGCAAGTCGCTTCGGTGGCTACACCTTC. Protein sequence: CASRFGGYTF.